The TCR beta chain under discussion was sequenced for a study of blood T cells in healthy people across ages. Ten or more counts support this clonotype. A second PCR of roughly 7 to 11 cycles used a sample-barcoded 5' primer and a J-beta primer mix. Each CDR3 protein gets one entry after TCRdb re-called the 5' RACE reads with MiXCR. The sample holds some 1.6 million distinct CDR3 sequences; roughly 32% are singletons and the top ten take about 11%. The CDR3 has 12 amino acids. Trimming stripped 3 bases from V and 7 bases from J, with 10 bases between. CDR1 is DFQATT and CDR2 is SNEGSKA in the germline V gene (reference sequence).

The sequenced sample consisted of blood. V is TRBV20-1 and J is TRBJ1-5; D unresolved. This clonotype was obtained from a young woman in good health. The CDR3 is CSARSAGQPQHF. The CDR3 DNA sequence: TGCAGTGCTAGGAGTGCGGGGCAGCCCCAGCATTTT.